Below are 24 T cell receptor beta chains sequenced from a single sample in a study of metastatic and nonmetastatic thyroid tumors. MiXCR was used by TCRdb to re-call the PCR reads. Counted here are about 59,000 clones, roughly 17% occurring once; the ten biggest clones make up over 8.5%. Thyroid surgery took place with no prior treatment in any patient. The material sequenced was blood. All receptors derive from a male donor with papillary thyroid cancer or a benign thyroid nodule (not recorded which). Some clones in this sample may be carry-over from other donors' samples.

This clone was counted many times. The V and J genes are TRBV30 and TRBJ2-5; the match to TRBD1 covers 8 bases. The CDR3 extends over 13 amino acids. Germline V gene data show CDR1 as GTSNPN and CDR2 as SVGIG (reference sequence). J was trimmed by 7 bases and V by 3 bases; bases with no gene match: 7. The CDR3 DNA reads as TGTGCCTGGAGCGACGGACAGGGTGGGACCCAGTACTTC. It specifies CAWSDGQGGTQYF.

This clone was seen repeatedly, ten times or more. The DNA for the CDR3 is TGTGCCTGGACTAGCGGGGGGCCCGTAGCCAAAAACATTCAGTACTTC. Translated, it gives CAWTSGGPVAKNIQYF. The chain carries TRBV30 and TRBJ2-4, with 11 nucleotides matching TRBD2. The trim removed 4 bases at V and 0 bases at J, leaving 5 bases unmatched. In germline, CDR1 is GTSNPN, CDR2 SVGIG (reference sequence). This CDR3 is built from 16 residues.

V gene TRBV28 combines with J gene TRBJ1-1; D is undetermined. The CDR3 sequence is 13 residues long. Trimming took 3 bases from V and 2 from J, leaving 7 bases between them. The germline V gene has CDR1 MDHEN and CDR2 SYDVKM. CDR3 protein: CASSLGFNTEAFF. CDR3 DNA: TGTGCCAGCAGTTTGGGCTTCAACACTGAAGCTTTCTTT.

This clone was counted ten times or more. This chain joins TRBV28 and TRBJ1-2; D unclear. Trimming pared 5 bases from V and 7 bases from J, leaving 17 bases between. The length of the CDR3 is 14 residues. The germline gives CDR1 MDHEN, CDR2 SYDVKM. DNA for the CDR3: TGTGCCAGCAGTCCCCAGACCCTTTTTGGTGGCTACACCTTC. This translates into CASSPQTLFGGYTF.

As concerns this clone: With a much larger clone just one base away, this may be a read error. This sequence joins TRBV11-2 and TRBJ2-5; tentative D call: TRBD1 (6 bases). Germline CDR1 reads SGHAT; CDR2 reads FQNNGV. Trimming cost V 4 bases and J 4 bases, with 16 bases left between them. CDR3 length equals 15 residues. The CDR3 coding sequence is TGTGCCAGCAGCTCCCCAGCAGGGGTACTAGAGACCCAGTACTTC. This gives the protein CASSSPAGVLETQYF. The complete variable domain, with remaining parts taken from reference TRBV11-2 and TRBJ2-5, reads EAGVAQSPRYKIIEKRQSVAFWCNPISGHATLYWYQQILGQGPKLLIQFQNNGVVDDSQLPKDRFSAERLKGVDSTLKIQPAKLEDSAVYLCASSSPAGVLETQYFGPGTRLLVL.

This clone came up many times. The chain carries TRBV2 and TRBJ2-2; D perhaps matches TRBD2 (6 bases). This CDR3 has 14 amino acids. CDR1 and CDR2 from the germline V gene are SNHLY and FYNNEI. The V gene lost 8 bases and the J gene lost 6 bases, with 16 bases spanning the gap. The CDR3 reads CASSRLVDSGELFF. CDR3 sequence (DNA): TGTGCCAGCTCCCGACTAGTTGACTCCGGGGAGCTGTTTTTT.

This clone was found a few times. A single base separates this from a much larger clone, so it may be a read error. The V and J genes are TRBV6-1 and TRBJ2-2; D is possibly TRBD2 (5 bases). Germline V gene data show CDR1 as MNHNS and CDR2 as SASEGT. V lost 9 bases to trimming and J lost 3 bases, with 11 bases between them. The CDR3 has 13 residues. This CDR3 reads CASYIGDTGELFF. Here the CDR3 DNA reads TGTGCCAGTTATATCGGGGACACCGGGGAGCTGTTTTTT.

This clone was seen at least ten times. The CDR3 loop is CASSRGAALTSPTYGYTF. The CDR3 bases are TGTGCCAGCAGCCGAGGGGCAGCGCTCACCTCACCGACCTATGGCTACACCTTC. The chain combines TRBV6-6 with TRBJ1-2; tentatively, D is TRBD1 (5 bases). Germline CDR1 is MNHNY and CDR2 is SVGAGI (reference sequence). The germline V and J ends were trimmed by 6 bases and 4 bases, with 27 bases remaining between them. CDR3 length: 18 amino acids.

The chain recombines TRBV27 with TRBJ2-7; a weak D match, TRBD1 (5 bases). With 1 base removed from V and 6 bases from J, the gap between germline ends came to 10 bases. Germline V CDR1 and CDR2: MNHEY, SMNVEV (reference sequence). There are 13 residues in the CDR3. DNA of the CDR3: TGTGCCAGCAGTTTATTTAAAGGGGTCGAGCAGTACTTC. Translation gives CASSLFKGVEQYF.

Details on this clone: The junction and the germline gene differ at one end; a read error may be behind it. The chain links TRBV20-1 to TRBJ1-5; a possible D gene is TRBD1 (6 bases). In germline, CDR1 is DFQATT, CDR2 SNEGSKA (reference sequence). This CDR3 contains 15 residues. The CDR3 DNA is TGCAGTGTCGGTAGGGGGGATTCTGGCAATCAGCTCCAGCATTTT. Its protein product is CSVGRGDSGNQLQHF.

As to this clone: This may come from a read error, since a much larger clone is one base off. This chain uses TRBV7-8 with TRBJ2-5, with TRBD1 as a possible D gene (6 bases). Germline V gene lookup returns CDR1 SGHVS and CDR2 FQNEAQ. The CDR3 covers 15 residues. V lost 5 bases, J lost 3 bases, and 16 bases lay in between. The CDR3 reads CASSLRVGAEETQYF. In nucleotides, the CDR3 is TGTGCCAGCAGCCTGCGGGTGGGGGCCGAAGAGACCCAGTACTTC.

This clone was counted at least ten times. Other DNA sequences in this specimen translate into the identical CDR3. The CDR3, as DNA: TGTGCCAGCAGTGAAAGAGTGGGGGCATTTGGGACAGATACGCAGTATTTT. It encodes CASSERVGAFGTDTQYF. The chain uses TRBV6-1 and TRBJ2-3, with D perhaps TRBD1 (6 bases). The CDR3 extends over 17 amino acids. CDR1 MNHNS and CDR2 SASEGT come from the germline V gene. V shed 2 bases and J shed 3 bases, with 18 bases lying between them.

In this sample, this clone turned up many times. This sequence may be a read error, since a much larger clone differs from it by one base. The CDR3: CASIPPGAWVNEQFF. DNA for the CDR3: TGTGCCAGCATCCCGCCCGGGGCGTGGGTCAATGAGCAGTTCTTC. The gene calls are TRBV6-2 or TRBV6-3 and TRBJ2-1; D tentatively reads TRBD1 or TRBD2 (5 bases each). Germline lookup yields CDR1 MNHEY and CDR2 SVGEGT. The germline V and J ends were trimmed by 7 bases and 6 bases, with 19 bases remaining between them. CDR3 size: 15 residues.

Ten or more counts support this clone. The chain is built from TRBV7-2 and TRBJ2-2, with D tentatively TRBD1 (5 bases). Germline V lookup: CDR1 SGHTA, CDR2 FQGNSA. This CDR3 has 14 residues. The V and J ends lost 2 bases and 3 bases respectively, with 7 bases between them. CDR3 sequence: CASSLTRDTGELFF. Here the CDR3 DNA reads TGTGCCAGCAGCTTAACCAGGGACACCGGGGAGCTGTTTTTT.

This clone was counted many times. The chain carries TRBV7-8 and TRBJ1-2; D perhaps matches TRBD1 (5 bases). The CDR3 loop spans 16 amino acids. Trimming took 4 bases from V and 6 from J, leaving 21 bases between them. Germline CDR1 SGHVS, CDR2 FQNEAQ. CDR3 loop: CASSSPSGLPGNGYTF. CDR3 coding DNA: TGTGCCAGCAGCTCCCCCTCGGGGCTGCCCGGCAATGGCTACACCTTC.

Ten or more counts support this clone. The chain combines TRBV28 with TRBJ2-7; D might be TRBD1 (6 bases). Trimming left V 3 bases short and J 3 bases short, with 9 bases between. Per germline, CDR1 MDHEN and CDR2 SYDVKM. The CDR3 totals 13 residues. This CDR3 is CASSFPQGYEQYF. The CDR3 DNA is TGTGCCAGCAGTTTCCCACAGGGCTACGAGCAGTACTTC.

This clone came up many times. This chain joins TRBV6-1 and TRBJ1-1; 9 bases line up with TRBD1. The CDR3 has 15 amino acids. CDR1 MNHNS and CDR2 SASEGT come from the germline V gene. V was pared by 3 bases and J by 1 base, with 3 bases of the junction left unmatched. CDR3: CASSDGTGWNTEAFF. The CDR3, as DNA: TGTGCCAGCAGTGACGGGACAGGGTGGAACACTGAAGCTTTCTTT.

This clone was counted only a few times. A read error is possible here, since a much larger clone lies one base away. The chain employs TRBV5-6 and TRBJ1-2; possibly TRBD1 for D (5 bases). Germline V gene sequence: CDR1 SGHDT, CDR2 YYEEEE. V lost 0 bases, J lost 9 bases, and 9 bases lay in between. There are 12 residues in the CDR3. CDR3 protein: CASSLGDGCYTF. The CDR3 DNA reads TGTGCCAGCAGCTTGGGGGACGGGTGCTACACCTTC.

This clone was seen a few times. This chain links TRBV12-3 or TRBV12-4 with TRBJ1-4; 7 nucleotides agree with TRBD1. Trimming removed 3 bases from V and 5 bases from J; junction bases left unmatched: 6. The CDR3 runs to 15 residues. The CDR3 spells CASSLSTGHNEKLFF. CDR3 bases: TGTGCCAGCAGTTTGTCGACAGGGCACAATGAAAAACTGTTTTTT.

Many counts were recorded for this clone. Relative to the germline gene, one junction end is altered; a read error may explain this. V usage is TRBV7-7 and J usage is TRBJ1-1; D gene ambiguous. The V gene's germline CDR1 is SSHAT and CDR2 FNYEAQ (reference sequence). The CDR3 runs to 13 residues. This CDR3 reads CASSLTLNTEAFF. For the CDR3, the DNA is TGTGCTAGCAGCCTCACACTGAACACTGAAGCTTTCTTT.

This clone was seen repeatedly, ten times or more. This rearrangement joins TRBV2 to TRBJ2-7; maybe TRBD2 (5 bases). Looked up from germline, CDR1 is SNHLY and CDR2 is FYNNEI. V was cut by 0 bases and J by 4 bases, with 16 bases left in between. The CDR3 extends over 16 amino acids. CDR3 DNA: TGTGCCAGCAGTGAAGCCGGAAGCGGAGGACGATACGAGCAGTACGTC. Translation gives CASSEAGSGGRYEQYV.

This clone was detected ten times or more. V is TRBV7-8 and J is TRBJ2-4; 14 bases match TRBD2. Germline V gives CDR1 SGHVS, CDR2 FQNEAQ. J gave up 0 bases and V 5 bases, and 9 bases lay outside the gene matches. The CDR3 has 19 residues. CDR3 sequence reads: CASSLRLAGGMLAKNIQYF. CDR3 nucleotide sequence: TGTGCCAGCAGCCTGAGACTAGCGGGAGGGATGCTAGCCAAAAACATTCAGTACTTC.

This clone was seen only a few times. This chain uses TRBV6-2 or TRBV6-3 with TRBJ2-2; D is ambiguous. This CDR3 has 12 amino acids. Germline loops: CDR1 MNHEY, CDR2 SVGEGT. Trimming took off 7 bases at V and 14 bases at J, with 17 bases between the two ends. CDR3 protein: CASTRPLGYLFF. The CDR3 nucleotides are TGTGCCAGCACGCGCCCGCTGGGGTATCTGTTTTTT.

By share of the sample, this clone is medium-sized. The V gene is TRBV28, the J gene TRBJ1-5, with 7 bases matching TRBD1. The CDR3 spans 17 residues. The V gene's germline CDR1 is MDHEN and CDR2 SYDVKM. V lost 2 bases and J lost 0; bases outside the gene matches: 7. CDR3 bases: TGTGCCAGCAGTTTACAGGGGGATACCTATAGCAATCAGCCCCAGCATTTT. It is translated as CASSLQGDTYSNQPQHF.